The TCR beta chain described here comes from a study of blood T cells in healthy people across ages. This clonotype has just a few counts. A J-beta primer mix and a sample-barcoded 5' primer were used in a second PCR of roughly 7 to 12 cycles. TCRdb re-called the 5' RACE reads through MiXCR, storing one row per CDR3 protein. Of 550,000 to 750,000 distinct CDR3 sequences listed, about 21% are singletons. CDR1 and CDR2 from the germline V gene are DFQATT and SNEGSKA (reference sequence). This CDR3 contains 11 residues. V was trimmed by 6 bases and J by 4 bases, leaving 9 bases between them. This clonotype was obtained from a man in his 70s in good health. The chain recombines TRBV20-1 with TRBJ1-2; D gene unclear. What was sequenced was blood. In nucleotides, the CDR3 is TGCAGTGCAAGGGTCGTCTATGGCTACACCTTC. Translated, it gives CSARVVYGYTF.